This section outlines one T cell receptor (beta chain) sequence together with its context. Its specificity is not known. The data are from a study of STAT3 mutations in large granular lymphocyte leukemia. Clones were sequenced by immunoSEQ multiplex PCR, and TCRdb holds only the in-frame ones, with some missing. This repertoire shows approximately 8,400 clones, 92% found once; its top ten account for roughly 67%. Study findings and constraints: Suggested: STAT3 mutation was not the ancestral event for these clonal expansions. Variable sampling intervals and differing treatment regimens complicated linking therapy response to TCR clonal burden changes. Clonal expansion was inferred from other time points because no sample existed at each clone's first appearance. Every T-cell large granular lymphocyte leukemia patient had at least one immunodominant TCR beta clonotype. TCR clonotype switching after therapy occurred in about 30% of the 18 patients.

Germline CDR1 MNHEY, CDR2 SVGAGI. Losses at the gene ends were 6 bases for V and 4 bases for J; bases not matched to a gene: 5. CDR3 length equals 14 residues. V and J are TRBV6-5 and TRBJ2-5, with 10 bases lining up with TRBD1. The clonotype originates from a man in his 60s with T-cell large granular lymphocyte leukemia. Some clones in this sample may be carry-over from other donors' samples. Sequenced sample: peripheral blood mononuclear cells. The CDR3 DNA follows: TGTGCCAGCAGGACAGGGGGCCCGGGAGAGACCCAGTACTTC. Amino acid sequence: CASRTGGPGETQYF.